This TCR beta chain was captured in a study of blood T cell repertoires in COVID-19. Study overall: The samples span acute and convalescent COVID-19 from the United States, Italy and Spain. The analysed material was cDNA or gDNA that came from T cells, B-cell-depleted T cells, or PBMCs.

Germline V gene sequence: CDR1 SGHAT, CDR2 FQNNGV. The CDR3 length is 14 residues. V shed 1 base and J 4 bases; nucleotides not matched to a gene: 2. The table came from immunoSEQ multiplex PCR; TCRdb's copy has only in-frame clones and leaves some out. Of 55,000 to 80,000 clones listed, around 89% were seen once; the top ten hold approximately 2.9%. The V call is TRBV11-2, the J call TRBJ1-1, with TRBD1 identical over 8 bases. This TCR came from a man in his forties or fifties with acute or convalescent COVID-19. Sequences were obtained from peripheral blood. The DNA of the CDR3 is TGTGCCAGCAGCTTAGTCAGGGGGCGCACTGAAGCTTTCTTT. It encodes CASSLVRGRTEAFF. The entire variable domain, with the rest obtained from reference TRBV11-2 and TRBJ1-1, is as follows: EAGVAQSPRYKIIEKRQSVAFWCNPISGHATLYWYQQILGQGPKLLIQFQNNGVVDDSQLPKDRFSAERLKGVDSTLKIQPAKLEDSAVYLCASSLVRGRTEAFFGQGTRLTVV.